This record looks at one T cell receptor beta chain sequence and its context. This sample is drawn from a study of cytomegalovirus exposure and HLA in healthy donors. The data were produced by immunoSEQ multiplex PCR, yet TCRdb's version contains in-frame clones alone and is incomplete. The table has about 170,000 clones, about 89% seen once; the top ten hold under 3.5%. V lost 4 bases and J lost 2, with 14 bases in between. The CDR3 totals 15 residues. Per germline, CDR1 SGDLS and CDR2 YYNGEE. The receptor's source is a man in his late teens or twenties in good health and CMV-seropositive. This rearrangement joins TRBV9 to TRBJ2-3; TRBD1 might be the D (5 bases). Source material: PBMCs. The CDR3 loop is CASSSIRDSTDTQYF. The CDR3 DNA reads as TGTGCCAGCAGCTCGATCAGGGATTCCACAGATACGCAGTATTTT.